The table lists the clone carrying this T cell receptor beta chain with a few counts. The data were obtained in a study of cytomegalovirus exposure and HLA in healthy donors. Across the study: Among the approximately 400 donors who were genotyped, roughly 86% fell in the genetic ancestry cluster that is associated with self-reported Caucasian donors.

This CDR3 region has 14 residues. Trimming left V 6 bases short and J 2 bases short, with 13 bases between. Germline values: CDR1 MNHEY, CDR2 SMNVEV (reference sequence). This PCR relied on a set of 60 Vbeta primers and 13 Jbeta primers. TCRdb keeps only in-frame clones here, not all; method: immunoSEQ multiplex PCR. The data hold some 90,000 clones, with 70% observed a single time. The rearrangement links TRBV27 to TRBJ1-1; perhaps TRBD1 as D (6 bases). Sequencing used PBMCs. The receptor comes from a man aged 45 to 65 in good health and CMV-seronegative. CDR3: CASRPGQTNTEAFF. CDR3 in DNA: TGTGCCAGCAGACCGGGACAAACCAACACTGAAGCTTTCTTT.